This T cell receptor (beta chain) was retrieved from a study of blood T cell dynamics during melanoma immunotherapy. Study results and limitations: Immune-effector CD8+ cells best matched cell-free DNA CDR3 sequences and were most clonal.

Indicated time point: week 3, after first cycle of checkpoint inhibitor. Patients had no prior systemic cancer treatment, immunosuppressants or other active cancers. The assay received all extracted DNA from sorted CD8+ subsets. Measured with immunoSEQ multiplex PCR; TCRdb has only the in-frame clones, and not every one. The sample has about 3,500 clones, roughly 96% seen once. With respect to this clone: What it binds is unknown.

CDR1 is SGHTA and CDR2 is FQGNSA in the germline V gene. CDR3 length: 15 amino acids. The ends lost 5 bases at V and 7 bases at J; junction bases unmatched: 11. This sequence originates from a human donor with melanoma. The genes are TRBV7-2 and TRBJ2-7; TRBD2 matches 10 bases. Material: effector memory CD8+ T cells from blood, obtained from a patient treated with checkpoint blockade. CDR3 sequence reads: CASSPGLAAGGEQYF. CDR3 nucleotides: TGTGCCAGCAGCCCTGGACTAGCGGCGGGTGGGGAGCAGTACTTC.